The T cell receptor beta chain described here comes from a study of Japanese encephalitis immunity and Zika vaccine responses (dated by TCRdb to about 2021). Turning to the overall study: The included participants were given three 5.0 ug doses of alum-adjuvanted ZPIV at weeks 0, 4 and 28. Some eleven participants were given two doses of JEV vaccine (IXIARO) 28 days apart, two to three months before the first ZPIV dose. Before ZPIV, about 12 participants got a single dose of YFV vaccine (YF-VAX), while under ten participants were flavivirus-naive. For TCR sequencing, over 5 representative participants were selected from each pre-vaccination group, and samples were taken at week 0 (after pre-vaccination, before ZPIV) and at week 52. In addition, the TCR repertoires of a few flavivirus-naive individuals were analyzed at weeks 2, 6 and 52 after ZPIV vaccination began. For stimulations, either ZIKV structural-protein peptide pools divided into flavivirus-conserved and non-conserved sets or JEV or YFV peptides matching the pre-vaccination were used. ZIKV peptides were 15-mers overlapping by 11 residues, selected for NetMHCpan/NetMHCII-predicted epitopes with affinity below 50 nM. The study tested whether prior Japanese encephalitis virus (JEV) or yellow fever virus (YFV) vaccination shaped CD4 T cell responses to the Zika vaccine.

Its CDR3 holds 17 amino acids, cysteine through phenylalanine. The read is trimmed to its CDR3 DNA, 51 bases read in frame from base 1. CDR1 and CDR2 (MNHEY, SMNVEV) derive from the germline V gene (reference sequence). V loses 6 bases, J loses 0 bases, and the germline ends lie 15 bases apart. PBMCs were stained with CellTrace CFSE and grown for under 7 days in RPMI containing about 7.3% human serum and peptide pools at around 1 ug/mL each. Unfixed proliferating CD4 T cells were sorted on a BD FACSAria as live CD56-CD19-CD16-CD3+CD4+ CFSE-low cells. Enrolled adults were healthy and were found to be seronegative for ZIKV, JEV, YFV, DENV and WNV by microneutralization screening. Samples came from a phase 1, double-blinded, randomized, placebo-controlled trial of an alum-adjuvanted Zika purified-inactivated virus (ZPIV) vaccine. Peripheral blood mononuclear cells were isolated using a standard procedure and kept frozen in liquid nitrogen until needed.

As a fraction of the sample, this clonotype is medium-sized (0.01 to 0.1%). No base qualities exist here, and no much larger clone lies one base off it. Study-wide findings and limitations: Because there were not enough samples, the peptide pools could not be deconvoluted, which meant the specific peptides behind the cross-reactive responses went unidentified. Only a few individuals showed CD8 T cell responses to ZIKV peptide pools, and those responses were very low in magnitude. In JEV-pre-vaccinated donors, the repertoire richness of CD4 T cells responding to conserved ZIKV epitopes decreased significantly after ZPIV. Samples clustered by participant with no similarity between individuals, suggesting no public TCRs were detected. Rather than the whole vaccinated cohort, the analysis covered just a subset of trial participants, namely those who received three doses and had adequate samples. JEV-pre-vaccinated donors showed higher repertoire similarity across time-points and stimulations than YFV-pre-vaccinated donors, indicating more clonotypes common to ZIKV and JEV stimulation.

Libraries were made using 5' RACE. TCRbeta libraries were pooled in proportion to their sorted cell numbers before sequencing. Total RNA was extracted from the sorted cells with RNAzol RT, and cDNA was synthesized using an oligo(dT) primer and a template-switching oligo. The TCRbeta V-CDR3-J region was amplified by PCR with Kapa HiFi between a SMARTer oligo primer and a TCRbeta constant-region primer. A second PCR attached Illumina adaptors and sample-specific index barcodes, followed by HighPrep bead cleanup and Bioanalyzer confirmation of a band of roughly 650 bp. Libraries were sequenced on an Illumina MiSeq with 2x151 bp paired-end reads. From the authors' description of their analysis: An in-house Java program demultiplexed the reads, while MiXCR assigned TCRbeta annotations and counted clonotypes. Repertoire overlap was assessed with Morisita-Horn indices from the R package vegan, and UPGMA clustering and Circos plots of recurring clonotypes were generated. Shannon diversity and richness were normalized to the highest possible value given the input cell numbers, yielding values from 0 to 1. CDR3beta sequences were aligned using MUSCLE, distances were calculated using SeqinR, and multidimensional scaling was plotted in R. The public reads were reprocessed in TCRdb via fastp at Q25 and MiXCR, keeping in-frame beta chains. Identical CDR3 proteins give one entry, which carries the most common genes and DNA. None of the V and J calls come from the authors' own analysis; TCRdb made them. The sample has around 300 distinct CDR3 sequences on record, around 8% of them singletons. The top ten clones comprise 70% to 85% of the sample.

Rearrangement joined TRBV27 to TRBJ1-6, with no reliable assignment of the D segment. Here the sequenced sample was antigen-activated CD4+ T cells from blood, cultured, taken during a Zika inactivated vaccine study. The receptor was derived from an adult man who received an inactivated Zika virus vaccine. The CDR3 is CASSLGHSSSYNSPLHF. The sequenced DNA is TGTGCCAGCAGCTTAGGCCACTCGAGCTCCTATAATTCACCCCTCCACTTT.